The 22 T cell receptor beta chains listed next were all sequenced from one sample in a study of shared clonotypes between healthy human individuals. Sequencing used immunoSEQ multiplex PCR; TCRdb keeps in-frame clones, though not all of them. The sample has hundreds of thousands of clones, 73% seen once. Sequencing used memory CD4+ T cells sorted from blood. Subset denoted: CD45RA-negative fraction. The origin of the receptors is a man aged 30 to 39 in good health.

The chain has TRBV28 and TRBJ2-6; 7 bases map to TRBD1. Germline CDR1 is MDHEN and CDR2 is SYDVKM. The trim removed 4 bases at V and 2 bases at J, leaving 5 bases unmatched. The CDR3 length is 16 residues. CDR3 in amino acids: CASSSTGAAGANVLTF. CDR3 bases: TGTGCCAGCAGTTCTACAGGGGCAGCTGGGGCCAACGTCCTGACTTTC.

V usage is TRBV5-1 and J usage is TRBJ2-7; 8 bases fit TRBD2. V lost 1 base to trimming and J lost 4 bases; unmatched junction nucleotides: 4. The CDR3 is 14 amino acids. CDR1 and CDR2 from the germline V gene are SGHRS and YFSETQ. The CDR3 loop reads CASSLTSGDYEQYF. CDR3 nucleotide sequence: TGCGCCAGCAGCTTGACTAGCGGAGATTACGAGCAGTACTTC.

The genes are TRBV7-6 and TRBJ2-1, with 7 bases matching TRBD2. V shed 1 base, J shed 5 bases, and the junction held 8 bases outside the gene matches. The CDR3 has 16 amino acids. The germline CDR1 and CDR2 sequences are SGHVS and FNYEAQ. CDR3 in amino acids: CASSLVLAETDNEQFF. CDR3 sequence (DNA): TGTGCCAGCAGCTTAGTTCTAGCGGAGACTGACAATGAGCAGTTCTTC.

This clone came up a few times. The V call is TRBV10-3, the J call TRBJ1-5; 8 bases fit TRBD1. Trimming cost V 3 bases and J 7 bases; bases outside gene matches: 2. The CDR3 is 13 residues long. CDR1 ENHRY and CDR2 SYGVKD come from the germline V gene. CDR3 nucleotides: TGTGCCATCAGTGAAGACAGGGGACAGCCCCAGCATTTT. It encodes CAISEDRGQPQHF.

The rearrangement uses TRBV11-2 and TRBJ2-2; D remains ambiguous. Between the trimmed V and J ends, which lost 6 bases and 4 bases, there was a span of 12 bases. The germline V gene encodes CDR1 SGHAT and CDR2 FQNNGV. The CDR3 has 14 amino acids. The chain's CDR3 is CASRGSRGTGELFF. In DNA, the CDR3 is TGTGCCAGCAGGGGCTCGCGAGGCACCGGGGAGCTGTTTTTT.

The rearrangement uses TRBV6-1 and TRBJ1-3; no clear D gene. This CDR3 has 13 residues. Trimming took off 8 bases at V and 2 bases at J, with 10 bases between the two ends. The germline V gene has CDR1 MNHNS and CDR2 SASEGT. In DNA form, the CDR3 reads TGTGCCAGCTCTATGACTACTGGAAACACCATATATTTT. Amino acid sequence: CASSMTTGNTIYF.

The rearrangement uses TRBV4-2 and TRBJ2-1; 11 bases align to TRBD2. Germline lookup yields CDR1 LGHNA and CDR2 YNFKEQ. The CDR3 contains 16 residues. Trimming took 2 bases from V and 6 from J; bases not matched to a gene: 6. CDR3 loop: CASSQPTSGRGNEQFF. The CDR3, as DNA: TGTGCCAGCAGCCAACCCACTAGCGGGAGAGGCAATGAGCAGTTCTTC.

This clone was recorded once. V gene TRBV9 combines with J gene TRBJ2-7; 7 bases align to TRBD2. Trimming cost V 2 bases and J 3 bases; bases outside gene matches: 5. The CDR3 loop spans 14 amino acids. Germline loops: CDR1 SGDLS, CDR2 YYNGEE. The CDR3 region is CASSVGGVGYEQYF. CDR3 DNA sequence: TGTGCCAGCAGCGTTGGGGGGGTCGGCTACGAGCAGTACTTC.

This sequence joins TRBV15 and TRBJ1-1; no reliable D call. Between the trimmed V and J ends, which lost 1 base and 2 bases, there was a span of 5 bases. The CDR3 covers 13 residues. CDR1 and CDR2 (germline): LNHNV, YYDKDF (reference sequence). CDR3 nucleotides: TGTGCCACCAGCAGAGGGCGAAACACTGAAGCTTTCTTT. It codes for CATSRGRNTEAFF. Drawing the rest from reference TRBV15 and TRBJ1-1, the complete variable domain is DAMVIQNPRYQVTQFGKPVTLSCSQTLNHNVMYWYQQKSSQAPKLLFHYYDKDFNNEADTPDNFQSRRPNTSFCFLDIRSPGLGDTAMYLCATSRGRNTEAFFGQGTRLTVV.

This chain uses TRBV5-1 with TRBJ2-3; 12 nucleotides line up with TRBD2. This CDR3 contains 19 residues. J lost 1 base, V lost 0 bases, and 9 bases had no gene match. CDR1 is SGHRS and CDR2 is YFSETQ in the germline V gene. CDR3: CASSLEGLAGLSRTDTQYF. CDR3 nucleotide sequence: TGCGCCAGCAGCTTGGAGGGACTAGCGGGCCTGTCCCGCACAGATACGCAGTATTTT.

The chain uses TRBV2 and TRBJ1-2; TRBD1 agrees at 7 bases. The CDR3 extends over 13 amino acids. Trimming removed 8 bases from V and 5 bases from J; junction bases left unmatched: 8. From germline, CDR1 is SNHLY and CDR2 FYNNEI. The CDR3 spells CASLETGTYGYTF. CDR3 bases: TGTGCCAGCCTCGAGACAGGGACTTATGGCTACACCTTC. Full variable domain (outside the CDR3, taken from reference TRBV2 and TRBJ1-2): EPEVTQTPSHQVTQMGQEVILRCVPISNHLYFYWYRQILGQKVEFLVSFYNNEISEKSEIFDDQFSVERPDGSNFTLKIRSTKLEDSAMYFCASLETGTYGYTFGSGTRLTVV.

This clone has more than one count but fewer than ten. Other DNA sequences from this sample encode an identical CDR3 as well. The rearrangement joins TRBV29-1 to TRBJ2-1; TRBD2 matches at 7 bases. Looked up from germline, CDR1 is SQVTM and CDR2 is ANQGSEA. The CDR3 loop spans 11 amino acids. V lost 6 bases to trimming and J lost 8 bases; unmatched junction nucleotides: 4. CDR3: CSVTSSDEQFF. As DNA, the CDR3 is TGCAGCGTGACTAGCTCGGATGAGCAGTTCTTC.

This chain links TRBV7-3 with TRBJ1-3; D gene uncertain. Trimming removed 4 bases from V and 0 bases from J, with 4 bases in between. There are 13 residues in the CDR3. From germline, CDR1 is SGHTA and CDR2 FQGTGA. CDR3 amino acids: CASSSTSGNTIYF. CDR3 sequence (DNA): TGTGCCAGCAGCTCTACCTCTGGAAACACCATATATTTT. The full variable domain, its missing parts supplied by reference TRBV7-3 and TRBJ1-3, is GAGVSQTPSNKVTEKGKYVELRCDPISGHTALYWYRQSLGQGPEFLIYFQGTGAADDSGLPNDRFFAVRPEGSVSTLKIQRTERGDSAVYLCASSSTSGNTIYFGEGSWLTVV.

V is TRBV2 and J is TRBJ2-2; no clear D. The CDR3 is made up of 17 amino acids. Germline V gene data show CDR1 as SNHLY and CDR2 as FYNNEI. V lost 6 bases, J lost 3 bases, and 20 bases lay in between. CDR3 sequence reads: CASSPHGWPTDTGELFF. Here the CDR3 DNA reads TGTGCCAGCAGCCCCCACGGGTGGCCCACAGACACCGGGGAGCTGTTTTTT.

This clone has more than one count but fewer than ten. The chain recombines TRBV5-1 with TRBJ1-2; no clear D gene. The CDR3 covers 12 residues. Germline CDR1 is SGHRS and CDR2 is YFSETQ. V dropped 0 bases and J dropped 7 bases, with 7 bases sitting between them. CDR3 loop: CASSLDASGYTF. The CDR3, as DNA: TGCGCCAGCAGCTTGGACGCTAGTGGCTACACCTTC.

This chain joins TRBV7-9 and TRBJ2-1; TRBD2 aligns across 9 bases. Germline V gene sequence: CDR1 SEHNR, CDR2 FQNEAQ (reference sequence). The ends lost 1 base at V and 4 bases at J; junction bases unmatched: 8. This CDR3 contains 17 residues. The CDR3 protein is CASSLGRASGEYNEQFF. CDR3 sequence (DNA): TGTGCCAGCAGCTTAGGGCGGGCTAGCGGGGAATACAATGAGCAGTTCTTC.

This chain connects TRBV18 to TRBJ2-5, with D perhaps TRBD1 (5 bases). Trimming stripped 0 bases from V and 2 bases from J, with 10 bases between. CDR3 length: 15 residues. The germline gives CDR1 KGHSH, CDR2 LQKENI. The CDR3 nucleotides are TGTGCCAGCTCACCACCGGACACCCAACAAGAGACCCAGTACTTC. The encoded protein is CASSPPDTQQETQYF. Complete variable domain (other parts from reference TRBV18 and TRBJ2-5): NAGVMQNPRHLVRRRGQEARLRCSPMKGHSHVYWYRQLPEEGLKFMVYLQKENIIDESGMPKERFSAEFPKEGPSILRIQQVVRGDSAAYFCASSPPDTQQETQYFGPGTRLLVL.

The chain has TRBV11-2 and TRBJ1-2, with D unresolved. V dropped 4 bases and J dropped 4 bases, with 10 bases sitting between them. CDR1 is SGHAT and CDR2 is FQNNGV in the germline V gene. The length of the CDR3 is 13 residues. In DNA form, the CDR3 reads TGTGCCAGCAGCTCACCCCCTGGCTATGGCTACACCTTC. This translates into CASSSPPGYGYTF.

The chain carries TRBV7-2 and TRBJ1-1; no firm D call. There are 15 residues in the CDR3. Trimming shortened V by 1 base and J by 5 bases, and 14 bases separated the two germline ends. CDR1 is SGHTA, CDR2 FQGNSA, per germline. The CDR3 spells CASSLGGWLETEAFF. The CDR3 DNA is TGTGCCAGCAGCTTAGGAGGTTGGTTGGAGACTGAAGCTTTCTTT.

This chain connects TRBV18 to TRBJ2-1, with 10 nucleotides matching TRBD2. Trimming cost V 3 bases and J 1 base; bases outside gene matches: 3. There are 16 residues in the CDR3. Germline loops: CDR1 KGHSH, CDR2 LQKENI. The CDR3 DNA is TGTGCCAGCTCACCCGCTAGCGGGAGTTCCTACAATGAGCAGTTCTTC. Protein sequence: CASSPASGSSYNEQFF.

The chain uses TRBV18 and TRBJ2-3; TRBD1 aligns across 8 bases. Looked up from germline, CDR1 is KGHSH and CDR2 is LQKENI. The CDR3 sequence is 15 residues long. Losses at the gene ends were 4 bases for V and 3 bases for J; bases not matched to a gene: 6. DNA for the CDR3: TGTGCCAGCTCACTGGACAGGGAAGTGACAGATACGCAGTATTTT. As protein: CASSLDREVTDTQYF.

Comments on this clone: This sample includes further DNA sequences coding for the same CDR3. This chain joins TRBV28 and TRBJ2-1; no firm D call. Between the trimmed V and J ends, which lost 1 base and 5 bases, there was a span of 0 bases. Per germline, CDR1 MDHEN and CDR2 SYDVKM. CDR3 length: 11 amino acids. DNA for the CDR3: TGTGCCAGCAGTTTATACAATGAGCAGTTCTTC. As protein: CASSLYNEQFF.